The rows below give T cell receptor beta chains drawn from one sample of a study of CD8 T cells in Susac syndrome. TCRdb reprocessed the immunoSEQ multiplex PCR reads with MiXCR, giving one entry per CDR3 protein. The sample has 110,000 to 150,000 distinct CDR3 sequences, 90% to 95% seen once. The source material was CD8+ T cells from PBMCs. The source is a human donor in good health. The CDR3 runs from the conserved cysteine through the conserved F or W. A D gene is named only where the DNA matches it firmly. Size values are once, few and many counts, or a class for expanded clones, and some rows have none.

clone size	V gene	D gene	J gene	CDR3 protein	CDR3 DNA
-	TRBV27	TRBD1	TRBJ1-1	CASPRQGRTEAFF	TGTGCCAGCCCTCGACAGGGACGTACTGAAGCTTTCTTT
once	TRBV15	-	TRBJ2-2	CATRPGAGDTGELFF	TGTGCCACCAGGCCCGGAGCGGGTGACACCGGGGAGCTGTTTTTT
-	TRBV27	-	TRBJ2-1	CASRSTDTYNEQFF	TGTGCCAGCAGAAGTACCGATACCTACAATGAGCAGTTCTTC
-	TRBV19	-	TRBJ1-1	CASSWRHTEAFF	TGTGCCAGTAGTTGGAGACACACTGAAGCTTTCTTT
-	TRBV4-3	-	TRBJ2-1	CASSQDPFGSSYNEQFF	TGCGCCAGCAGCCAAGATCCCTTCGGGAGCTCCTACAATGAGCAGTTCTTC
-	TRBV7-2	-	TRBJ1-1	CASSLAVMNTEAFF	TGTGCCAGCAGCTTAGCAGTCATGAACACTGAAGCTTTCTTT
-	TRBV28	-	TRBJ2-5	CASSLLTGQETQYF	TGTGCCAGCAGTTTATTGACCGGGCAAGAGACCCAGTACTTC
-	TRBV13	-	TRBJ2-1	CASSLGQTNNEQFF	TGTGCCAGCAGCTTAGGGCAGACCAACAATGAGCAGTTCTTC
-	TRBV3-1	-	TRBJ1-3	CASSPADSGNTIYF	TGTGCCAGCAGCCCCGCGGACTCTGGAAACACCATATATTTT
-	TRBV29-1	-	TRBJ1-1	CSTRGGNTEAFF	TGCAGTACTAGGGGAGGGAACACTGAAGCTTTCTTT
-	TRBV27	-	TRBJ2-4	CASSLSWQRLKNIQYF	TGTGCCAGCAGTTTATCTTGGCAACGGCTGAAAAACATTCAGTACTTC
few	TRBV7-9	TRBD2	TRBJ2-1	CASSPPSGSSYNEQFF	TGTGCCAGCAGCCCTCCTAGCGGTAGCTCCTACAATGAGCAGTTCTTC
-	TRBV2	TRBD2	TRBJ2-3	CASRRLAGYTDTQYF	TGTGCCAGCAGGCGACTAGCGGGATACACAGATACGCAGTATTTT
once	TRBV28	TRBD2	TRBJ2-7	CASSLDALAGVRSYEQYF	TGTGCCAGCAGTTTGGATGCCCTAGCGGGAGTAAGGTCCTACGAGCAGTACTTC
-	TRBV6-2/TRBV6-3	TRBD1	TRBJ1-1	CASSPRDRYTEAFF	TGTGCCAGCAGTCCCCGGGACAGATACACTGAAGCTTTCTTT
-	TRBV4-2	-	TRBJ2-7	CASWGGRRDEQYF	TGTGCCAGCTGGGGTGGGAGGCGCGACGAGCAGTACTTC
-	TRBV27	TRBD2	TRBJ2-3	CASSLGGTGDTQYF	TGTGCCAGCAGTTTGGGGGGGACGGGAGATACGCAGTATTTT
-	TRBV30	TRBD2	TRBJ2-3	CAWGSGEGRTDTQYF	TGTGCCTGGGGCTCGGGGGAGGGCCGTACAGATACGCAGTATTTT
-	TRBV7-9	-	TRBJ2-1	CASITTDGGPSSYEQFF	TGTGCCAGCATCACCACCGACGGAGGGCCTTCATCGTATGAGCAGTTCTTC
-	TRBV5-1	-	TRBJ2-3	CASSFGSTQYF	TGCGCCAGCAGCTTTGGGTCTACGCAGTATTTT
-	TRBV28	-	TRBJ2-7	CASSRAYEQYF	TGTGCCAGCAGTCGCGCCTACGAGCAGTACTTC
once	TRBV4-2	TRBD1	TRBJ1-4	CASSQSLDRGYEKLFF	TGTGCCAGCAGCCAATCTTTAGACAGGGGTTATGAAAAACTGTTTTTT
-	TRBV4-3	-	TRBJ2-2	CASSQDRALPGELFF	TGCGCCAGCAGCCAAGATCGGGCCCTCCCCGGGGAGCTGTTTTTT
-	TRBV12-3/TRBV12-4	TRBD2	TRBJ2-1	CASSPFSGRLDEQFF	TGTGCCAGCAGTCCTTTTAGCGGGAGACTCGATGAGCAGTTCTTC
-	TRBV27	TRBD1	TRBJ2-5	CASSLWQGAETQYF	TGTGCCAGCAGTTTGTGGCAGGGGGCAGAGACCCAGTACTTC
-	TRBV18	-	TRBJ2-1	CASSPIGTYMDEQFF	TGTGCCAGCTCACCCATAGGTACCTACATGGATGAGCAGTTCTTC
-	TRBV9	-	TRBJ1-5	CASSVGPGEGQPQHF	TGTGCCAGCAGCGTAGGCCCGGGGGAAGGTCAGCCCCAGCATTTT
-	TRBV27	-	TRBJ1-2	CASSLSAGTYGYTF	TGTGCCAGCAGTTTATCAGCAGGTACCTATGGCTACACCTTC
once	TRBV9	-	TRBJ2-7	CASSPSTVSYEQYF	TGTGCCAGCAGCCCTTCGACAGTATCCTACGAGCAGTACTTC
-	TRBV27	-	TRBJ2-5	CASRLTGLETQYF	TGTGCCAGCAGGCTCACAGGGTTAGAGACCCAGTACTTC
once	TRBV30	-	TRBJ2-5	CAWSEFVWETQYF	TGTGCCTGGAGTGAATTCGTGTGGGAGACCCAGTACTTC
-	TRBV28	-	TRBJ2-5	CASSWRGLLRETQYF	TGTGCCAGCAGTTGGCGCGGCCTCCTACGTGAGACCCAGTACTTC
-	TRBV7-8	-	TRBJ2-7	CASSPRIGLSSYEQYF	TGTGCCAGCAGCCCTAGGATAGGACTGAGCTCCTACGAGCAGTACTTC
-	TRBV28	-	TRBJ2-7	CASSPVDSSYEQYF	TGTGCCAGCAGTCCTGTGGACAGCTCCTACGAGCAGTACTTC
-	TRBV15	TRBD2	TRBJ2-3	CATSTGRAADTQYF	TGTGCCACCAGCACTGGGAGGGCCGCGGATACGCAGTATTTT
-	TRBV4-3	-	TRBJ2-1	CASSQDHELAAEQFF	TGCGCCAGCAGCCAAGATCACGAGCTGGCAGCTGAGCAGTTCTTC
-	TRBV15	-	TRBJ1-5	CATADAGYSNQPQHF	TGTGCCACCGCGGATGCAGGTTATAGCAATCAGCCCCAGCATTTT
-	TRBV7-9	-	TRBJ2-1	CASSLVTSGLKGNEQFF	TGTGCCAGCAGCTTAGTGACGAGCGGCTTAAAGGGGAATGAGCAGTTCTTC
-	TRBV13	-	TRBJ2-5	CASSGRETQYF	TGTGCCAGCAGCGGCCGGGAGACCCAGTACTTC
-	TRBV15	-	TRBJ2-1	CATSMSSSYNEQFF	TGTGCCACCAGCATGTCTAGCAGCTACAATGAGCAGTTCTTC
-	TRBV29-1	-	TRBJ1-1	CSVPSNTEAFF	TGCAGCGTCCCTTCGAACACTGAAGCTTTCTTT
-	TRBV9	-	TRBJ1-1	CASSVGNKNTEAFF	TGTGCCAGCAGCGTAGGAAATAAGAACACTGAAGCTTTCTTT
-	TRBV24-1	TRBD1	TRBJ2-1	CATAGTGGPNEQFF	TGTGCCACAGCCGGGACAGGGGGTCCCAATGAGCAGTTCTTC
-	TRBV9	TRBD2	TRBJ2-7	CASSVDLAGDEQYF	TGTGCCAGCAGCGTAGACCTAGCGGGAGACGAGCAGTACTTC
-	TRBV27	-	TRBJ1-1	CASSLGAGDEAFF	TGTGCCAGCAGTTTAGGGGCAGGGGATGAAGCTTTCTTT
-	TRBV11-2	TRBD2	TRBJ2-1	CASSLPRTGLTSGIMDEQFF	TGTGCCAGCAGCTTACCTCGGACAGGGTTGACTAGCGGGATCATGGATGAGCAGTTCTTC
-	TRBV11-1	-	TRBJ2-7	CASSEGLYEQYF	TGTGCCAGCAGCGAAGGTCTCTACGAGCAGTACTTC
-	TRBV27	-	TRBJ2-2	CASSLPSGELFF	TGTGCCAGCAGTTTACCTAGCGGGGAGCTGTTTTTT
-	TRBV7-9	-	TRBJ1-4	CASTSNRDKANEKLFF	TGTGCCAGCACCTCGAACCGGGACAAAGCTAATGAAAAACTGTTTTTT
-	TRBV29-1	-	TRBJ2-2	CSVTRLDTGELFF	TGCAGCGTAACCCGACTGGACACCGGGGAGCTGTTTTTT
-	TRBV29-1	-	TRBJ2-7	CSVVPGENSYEQYF	TGCAGCGTAGTCCCGGGGGAAAACTCCTACGAGCAGTACTTC
-	TRBV7-8	TRBD2	TRBJ2-1	CASREFGLAGANEQFF	TGTGCCAGCAGAGAGTTTGGACTAGCGGGAGCAAATGAGCAGTTCTTC
-	TRBV4-1	-	TRBJ1-4	CASSQVGDEKLFF	TGCGCCAGCAGCCAAGTTGGGGATGAAAAACTGTTTTTT
-	TRBV30	TRBD2	TRBJ2-3	CAWSVAGVDTDTQYF	TGTGCCTGGAGTGTAGCGGGAGTGGACACAGATACGCAGTATTTT
-	TRBV9	-	TRBJ2-3	CASSDHGWEPTDTQYF	TGTGCCAGCAGCGACCACGGGTGGGAGCCAACAGATACGCAGTATTTT
-	TRBV20-1	-	TRBJ1-2	CSARDRDRLSYTF	TGCAGTGCTAGAGATCGAGACAGGTTGAGCTACACCTTC
-	TRBV3-1	TRBD2	TRBJ2-5	CASSQRTSGNQETQYF	TGTGCCAGCAGCCAGCGGACTAGCGGCAACCAAGAGACCCAGTACTTC
-	TRBV15	-	TRBJ1-4	CATQPATNEKLFF	TGTGCCACCCAACCGGCAACTAATGAAAAACTGTTTTTT